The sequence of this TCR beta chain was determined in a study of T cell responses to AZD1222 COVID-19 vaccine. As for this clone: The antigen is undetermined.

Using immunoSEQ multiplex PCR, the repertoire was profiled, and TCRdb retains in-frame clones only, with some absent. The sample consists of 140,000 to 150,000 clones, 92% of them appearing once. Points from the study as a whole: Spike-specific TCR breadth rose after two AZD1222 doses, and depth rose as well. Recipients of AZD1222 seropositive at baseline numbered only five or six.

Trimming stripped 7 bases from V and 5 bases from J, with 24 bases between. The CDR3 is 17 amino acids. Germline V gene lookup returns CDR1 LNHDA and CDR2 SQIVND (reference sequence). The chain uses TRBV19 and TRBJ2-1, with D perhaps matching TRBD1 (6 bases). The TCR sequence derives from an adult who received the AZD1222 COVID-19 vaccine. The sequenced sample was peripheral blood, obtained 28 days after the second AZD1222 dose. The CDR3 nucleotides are TGTGCCAGTACCTCCTACGCAGGGGCAGGGTCCCACAATGAGCAGTTCTTC. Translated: CASTSYAGAGSHNEQFF.